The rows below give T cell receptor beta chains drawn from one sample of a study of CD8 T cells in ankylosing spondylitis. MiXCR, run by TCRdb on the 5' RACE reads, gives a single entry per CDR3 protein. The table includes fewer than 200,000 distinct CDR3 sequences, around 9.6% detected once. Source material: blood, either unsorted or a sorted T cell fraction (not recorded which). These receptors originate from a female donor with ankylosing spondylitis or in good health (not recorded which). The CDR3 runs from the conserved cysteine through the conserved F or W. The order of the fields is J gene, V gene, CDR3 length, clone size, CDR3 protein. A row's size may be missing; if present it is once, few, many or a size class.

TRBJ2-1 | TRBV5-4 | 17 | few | CASSLEIGLAGDNEQFF
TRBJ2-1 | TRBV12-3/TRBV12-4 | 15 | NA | CASSFVTGAGNEQFF
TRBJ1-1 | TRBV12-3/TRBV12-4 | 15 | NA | CASSLGTGGVAEAFF
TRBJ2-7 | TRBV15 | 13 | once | CAIRQGESYGQYF
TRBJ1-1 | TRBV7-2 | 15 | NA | CASSLGDRRNTEAFF
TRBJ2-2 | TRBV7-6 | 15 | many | CASSLSGGRTGELFF
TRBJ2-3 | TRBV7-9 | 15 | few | CASSLVTRGTDTQYF
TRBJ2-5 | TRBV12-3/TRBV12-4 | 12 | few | CASTLRQETQYF
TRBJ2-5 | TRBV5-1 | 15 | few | CASELGSPREETQYF
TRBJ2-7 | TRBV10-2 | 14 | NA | CASSTGTGGYEQYF
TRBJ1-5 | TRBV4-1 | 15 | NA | CASSQESNSNQPQHF
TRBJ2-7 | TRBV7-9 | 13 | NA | CASSLARTYEQYF
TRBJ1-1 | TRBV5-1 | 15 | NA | CASSLGSGRYTEAFF
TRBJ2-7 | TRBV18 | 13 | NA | CASSPPGADEQYF